The T cell receptor beta chain described here comes from a study of shared clonotypes between healthy human individuals. Study-level points and caveats: Clonotypes which were not shared had lower generation probabilities than clonotypes that all four donors shared.

This table comes from immunoSEQ multiplex PCR, and its TCRdb copy is limited to in-frame clones, with some not included. The sample includes about 730,000 clones, just under 75% of them seen just once. In germline, CDR1 is SGHRS, CDR2 YFSETQ. V lost 3 bases, J lost 5 bases, and 8 bases lay in between. The CDR3 is made up of 12 amino acids. Turning to this clone: Its antigen is not identified.

The TCR comes from a woman younger than 45 in good health. Sequencing was carried out using memory CD4+ T cells sorted from blood. As to subset: CD45RA-negative fraction. The chain is built from TRBV5-1 and TRBJ1-2; D is undetermined. CDR3 residues: CASSSTEYGYTF. CDR3 in DNA: TGCGCCAGCAGCTCAACAGAGTATGGCTACACCTTC.